This T cell receptor (beta chain) was captured by sequencing in a study of T cell repertoires in cytomegalovirus infection. Study context: CMV epitopes used comprised recently identified HLA-C-restricted ones and well-studied HLA-B-restricted ones.

V lost 6 bases to trimming and J lost 5 bases; unmatched junction nucleotides: 2. The CDR3 consists of 14 residues. TCRdb called the reads again in MiXCR, with one record for every CDR3 protein. The repertoire holds around 430,000 distinct CDR3 sequences, with under 55% as singletons. On this clonotype: The antigen is undetermined.

The TCR originated in a human donor in good health (CMV status not recorded). Some clones in this sample may be carry-over from other donors' samples. Here the sequenced sample was cultured PBMCs, taken from culture after CMV antigen stimulation. V is TRBV12-3 or TRBV12-4 and J is TRBJ2-1; 12 bases are shared with TRBD2. The CDR3 loop is CASRLAGGNNEQFF. The DNA of the CDR3 is TGTGCCAGCAGGCTAGCGGGAGGGAACAATGAGCAGTTCTTC.